This T cell receptor (beta chain) derives from a study of blood T cell repertoires in COVID-19. The V and J ends lost 0 bases and 10 bases respectively, with 10 bases between them. Germline loops: CDR1 SGDLS, CDR2 YYNGEE. The CDR3 is 12 residues long. The table came from immunoSEQ multiplex PCR; TCRdb's copy has only in-frame clones and leaves some out. The repertoire holds 48,000 or so clones, 70% to 90% seen once, with over 4.5% in the top ten. The sample taken for sequencing was peripheral blood. The TCR was taken from a woman aged 55 to 70 with acute or convalescent COVID-19. V usage is TRBV9 and J usage is TRBJ1-2; D call uncertain. CDR3 amino acids: CASSVARGSYTF. Written as DNA, the CDR3 is TGTGCCAGCAGCGTAGCTCGGGGTTCCTACACCTTC.